The clone carrying this T cell receptor (beta chain) was seen a few times. V lost 1 base and J lost 2; bases outside the gene matches: 4. The CDR3 length is 15 residues. The germline CDR1 and CDR2 sequences are SGHAT and FQNNGV. The record originates from a study of T-cell reconstitution after alpha-beta-depleted transplantation in children. TCRbeta library preparation incorporated unique molecular identifiers. TCRdb reanalysed the PCR reads using MiXCR and keeps one entry per CDR3 protein. The sample gives approximately 590,000 distinct CDR3 sequences, approximately 10% of which show up once; 3.5% to 5% is in the top ten.

This receptor was identified in a human donor who donated a stem cell graft to a child with acute myeloid leukemia. Material: PBMCs from the stem cell graft donor, obtained from the stem cell graft. The chain uses TRBV11-2 and TRBJ1-2, with 7 nucleotides matching TRBD1. CDR3 DNA sequence: TGTGCCAGCAGCTTAGGGCCAGGGGGAAACTATGGCTACACCTTC. Amino acids: CASSLGPGGNYGYTF. Supplemented by reference TRBV11-2 and TRBJ1-2, the full variable domain reads EAGVAQSPRYKIIEKRQSVAFWCNPISGHATLYWYQQILGQGPKLLIQFQNNGVVDDSQLPKDRFSAERLKGVDSTLKIQPAKLEDSAVYLCASSLGPGGNYGYTFGSGTRLTVV.